The 23 T cell receptor beta chains presented below share a single source sample, sequenced in a study of blood T cells in healthy people across ages. PCR was performed a second time for roughly 7 to 11 cycles using a sample-barcoded 5' primer and a J-beta primer mix. A single record per CDR3 protein comes from TCRdb applying MiXCR to the 5' RACE reads. The sample includes 600,000 or so distinct CDR3 sequences, approximately 30% of them seen just once. The material sequenced was blood. Source of these receptors: a woman of 80 years or more in good health.

The chain joins TRBV6-5 to TRBJ1-1; D is unclear. The CDR3 loop spans 16 amino acids. From germline, CDR1 is MNHEY and CDR2 SVGAGI. V was shortened by 5 bases and J by 4 bases, with 20 bases between the two germline ends. CDR3 region: CASSKSRTGLRTEAFF. In nucleotides, the CDR3 is TGTGCCAGCAGTAAAAGTCGGACCGGACTCCGCACTGAAGCTTTCTTT.

This clonotype appeared many times. The chain has TRBV7-3 and TRBJ2-1, with 13 bases that match TRBD2. V gave up 5 bases and J gave up 7 bases; unmatched junction bases: 8. Per germline, CDR1 SGHTA and CDR2 FQGTGA. The CDR3 runs 16 residues. The CDR3 region is CASSLTSGGAMNEQFF. CDR3 bases: TGTGCCAGCAGCCTCACTAGCGGGGGGGCCATGAATGAGCAGTTCTTC.

This chain connects TRBV27 to TRBJ1-2, with D possibly being TRBD1 (6 bases). Trimming left V 6 bases short and J 3 bases short, with 17 bases between. Looked up from germline, CDR1 is MNHEY and CDR2 is SMNVEV (reference sequence). The CDR3 loop spans 15 amino acids. The CDR3 nucleotides read TGTGCCAGCAGCCTGAGCGTAGGGGGGGACTATGGCTACACCTTC. It translates to CASSLSVGGDYGYTF.

In this sample, this clonotype turned up many times. A read error may produce the germline difference seen at one junction end. The chain is built from TRBV5-1 and TRBJ1-4; tentatively, D is TRBD1 (5 bases). Germline V gene lookup returns CDR1 SGHRS and CDR2 YFSETQ. The length of the CDR3 is 16 residues. The CDR3 nucleotides are TGCGCCAGCAGCTTGGAAGGTCCGGGGACTAGTGAAAAACTGTTTTTT. It specifies CASSLEGPGTSEKLFF.

This clonotype has a count of ten or more. The chain recombines TRBV6-2 or TRBV6-3 with TRBJ2-7; a weak D match, TRBD2 (6 bases). V was clipped by 6 bases and J by 3 bases, with 18 bases between them. The CDR3 totals 15 residues. Germline V gene data show CDR1 as MNHEY and CDR2 as SVGEGT. The CDR3 DNA sequence: TGTGCCAGCAGGGATCCGGGACTGGAAGTCTACGAGCAGTACTTC. This encodes CASRDPGLEVYEQYF.

This clonotype was picked up a small number of times. A read error may explain this, as a much larger clone is one base away. The chain uses TRBV7-2 and TRBJ2-4, with 10 bases matching TRBD2. CDR1 and CDR2 (germline): SGHTA, FQGNSA. CDR3 length: 18 amino acids. Trimming at V came to 2 bases and at J to 5 bases, leaving 12 bases not matched to a gene. The CDR3 region is CASSLRGLPSGGQNIQYF. CDR3 nucleotides: TGTGCCAGCAGCTTAAGAGGCCTCCCTAGCGGGGGACAAAACATTCAGTACTTC.

This clonotype was detected ten times or more. This chain uses TRBV12-3 or TRBV12-4 with TRBJ1-6, with D possibly being TRBD1 (6 bases). The V gene lost 4 bases and the J gene lost 1 base, with 8 bases spanning the gap. This CDR3 comprises 15 residues. CDR3 loop: CASSSGDSYNSPLHF. The CDR3 nucleotides read TGTGCCAGCAGTTCAGGGGATTCCTATAATTCACCCCTCCACTTT.

This chain joins TRBV5-1 and TRBJ2-1; D could derive from TRBD1 or TRBD2 (5 bases each). Trimming stripped 6 bases from V and 0 bases from J, with 13 bases between. The CDR3 sequence is 15 residues long. Germline V gene data show CDR1 as SGHRS and CDR2 as YFSETQ. CDR3 sequence reads: CASTDGDGSYNEQFF. CDR3 coding DNA: TGCGCCAGCACCGACGGGGACGGCTCCTACAATGAGCAGTTCTTC. The full variable domain, with the rest looked up from reference TRBV5-1 and TRBJ2-1, is KAGVTQTPRYLIKTRGQQVTLSCSPISGHRSVSWYQQTPGQGLQFLFEYFSETQRNKGNFPGRFSGRQFSNSRSEMNVSTLELGDSALYLCASTDGDGSYNEQFFGPGTRLTVL.

This chain connects TRBV7-6 to TRBJ2-3; D is perhaps TRBD2 (6 bases). CDR3 size: 17 residues. CDR1 and CDR2 from the germline V gene are SGHVS and FNYEAQ. V dropped 1 base and J dropped 0 bases, with 14 bases sitting between them. The CDR3, as DNA: TGTGCCAGCAGCTTAGATTTTGCGGGGACTAGCACAGATACGCAGTATTTT. It specifies CASSLDFAGTSTDTQYF. Filled out from reference TRBV7-6 and TRBJ2-3, the complete variable domain reads GAGVSQSPRYKVTKRGQDVALRCDPISGHVSLYWYRQALGQGPEFLTYFNYEAQQDKSGLPNDRFSAERPEGSISTLTIQRTEQRDSAMYRCASSLDFAGTSTDTQYFGPGTRLTVL.

This clonotype was observed a handful of times. This sequence joins TRBV27 and TRBJ1-6, with TRBD1 as a possible D gene (5 bases). Germline V gene sequence: CDR1 MNHEY, CDR2 SMNVEV (reference sequence). Deletions cut 3 bases from V and 7 bases from J, with 16 bases between. The CDR3 is 16 residues long. CDR3 nucleotide sequence: TGTGCCAGCAGTTTTTACCGGACGGGGGTAAATTCACCCCTCCACTTT. This sequence encodes CASSFYRTGVNSPLHF.

The rearrangement joins TRBV5-1 to TRBJ2-2; TRBD2 might be the D (5 bases). Germline CDR1 SGHRS, CDR2 YFSETQ. The CDR3 extends over 14 amino acids. V dropped 3 bases and J dropped 1 base, with 7 bases sitting between them. The CDR3 coding sequence is TGCGCCAGCAGCTCGGACTGGAACACCGGGGAGCTGTTTTTT. Translating it yields CASSSDWNTGELFF.

There are a few counts of this clonotype. A much larger clone lies a single base off, so this may be a read error. The chain couples TRBV24-1 to TRBJ2-5; D is perhaps TRBD1 (5 bases). Germline CDR1 KGHDR, CDR2 SFDVKD. V lost 6 bases and J lost 11, with 21 bases in between. The CDR3 is 14 amino acids. The CDR3 spells CATSQGAVYNEQYF. The CDR3 nucleotides are TGTGCCACCAGTCAGGGTGCAGTTTACAATGAGCAGTACTTC.

Comments on this clonotype: A much larger clonotype is one base distant, so this may be a read error. The rearrangement links TRBV6-1 to TRBJ1-2; TRBD1 agrees at 11 bases. Germline V CDR1 and CDR2: MNHNS, SASEGT. This CDR3 has 14 residues. Here the CDR3 DNA reads TGTGTCAGCAGACGGACAGGGGGCGCGGATGGCTACACCTTC. As protein: CVSRRTGGADGYTF.

V is TRBV19 and J is TRBJ1-2; D uncertain. The germline V gene has CDR1 LNHDA and CDR2 SQIVND (reference sequence). Trimming shortened V by 4 bases and J by 1 base, and 13 bases separated the two germline ends. The CDR3 extends over 15 amino acids. The CDR3 here is CASSRSGGFNYGYTF. DNA of the CDR3: TGTGCCAGTAGTAGAAGTGGAGGGTTTAACTATGGCTACACCTTC.

This clonotype was observed a few times. A read error may be the cause here, since a much bigger clone is one base away. CDR3 DNA sequence: TGTGCCGGCACTATGCAAGAGACGGTGATCAACGAGCAGTACTTC. Protein sequence: CAGTMQETVINEQYF. This chain links TRBV6-1 with TRBJ2-7; no clear D gene. Germline V gene sequence: CDR1 MNHNS, CDR2 SASEGT. The CDR3 is 15 residues long. V lost 11 bases and J lost 5, with 25 bases in between.

As concerns this clonotype: This may be a read error: a much more frequent sequence differs by one nucleotide. V is TRBV10-3 and J is TRBJ2-7; 9 bases are a match to TRBD1. The CDR3 sequence is 14 residues long. Per the germline V gene, CDR1 is ENHRY and CDR2 is SYGVKD. In nucleotides, the CDR3 is TGTGCCGTCAGTGAACGGACAGGGGCCTACGAGCAGTACTTC. Encoded protein: CAVSERTGAYEQYF.

Note on this clonotype: A much larger clone lies one base from this, so it may be a read error. The V call is TRBV6-2 or TRBV6-3, the J call TRBJ2-5, with TRBD2 matching 10 bases. The J call may be wrong; the DNA end is better matched by TRBJ2-1. CDR1 is MNHEY, CDR2 SVGEGT, per germline. The CDR3 has 15 amino acids. In nucleotides, the CDR3 is TGTGCCAGCAGCCATAGCGGGGGGCGACAAGAGACCCAGTTCTTC. This codes for CASSHSGGRQETQFF.

With respect to this clonotype: This may be a read error, as it is one base from a much larger clone. This chain uses TRBV24-1 with TRBJ2-5, with TRBD2 matching over 8 bases. TRBJ2-1 matches the DNA end more closely, so the J call is doubtful. The CDR3 covers 15 residues. Germline V CDR1 and CDR2: KGHDR, SFDVKD. The DNA for the CDR3 is TGTGCCACCAGCGAGGGGACTAGATTTCGAGAGACCCAGTTCTTC. It yields the protein CATSEGTRFRETQFF.

This clonotype has a count of ten or more. The chain links TRBV27 to TRBJ2-6, with 9 bases matching TRBD1. The V and J ends lost 2 bases and 1 base, in that order; junction bases with no gene match: 9. Germline V gives CDR1 MNHEY, CDR2 SMNVEV (reference sequence). The CDR3 totals 19 residues. The CDR3: CASSLGGQGSLSGANVLTF. The DNA for the CDR3 is TGTGCCAGCAGTTTAGGGGGACAGGGATCCCTTTCTGGGGCCAACGTCCTGACTTTC.

This clonotype was seen at least ten times. The chain links TRBV15 to TRBJ2-7; 7 bases line up with TRBD1. Trimming at V came to 4 bases and at J to 2 bases, leaving 2 bases not matched to a gene. Germline CDR1 is LNHNV and CDR2 is YYDKDF (reference sequence). The CDR3 contains 13 residues. The CDR3: CATSTDRAYEQYF. CDR3 coding DNA: TGTGCCACCAGCACCGACAGGGCCTACGAGCAGTACTTC. The complete variable domain, with remaining parts taken from reference TRBV15 and TRBJ2-7, reads DAMVIQNPRYQVTQFGKPVTLSCSQTLNHNVMYWYQQKSSQAPKLLFHYYDKDFNNEADTPDNFQSRRPNTSFCFLDIRSPGLGDTAMYLCATSTDRAYEQYFGPGTRLTVT.

This clonotype was found many times. The genes are TRBV15 and TRBJ2-7; a weak D match, TRBD2 (5 bases). Germline-derived CDR1 and CDR2 are LNHNV and YYDKDF (reference sequence). The V and J ends lost 9 bases and 2 bases respectively, with 17 bases between them. This CDR3 has 14 residues. The CDR3 loop reads CATSGIIGTYEQYF. CDR3 sequence (DNA): TGTGCCACATCGGGAATAATAGGCACCTACGAGCAGTACTTC.

This clonotype was picked up many times. V gene TRBV4-2 combines with J gene TRBJ1-1; TRBD1 might be the D (5 bases). Germline CDR1 is LGHNA and CDR2 is YNFKEQ. Trimming stripped 5 bases from V and 3 bases from J, with 16 bases between. The CDR3 has 15 amino acids. CDR3 amino acids: CASSYRLGRDTEAFF. CDR3 nucleotides: TGTGCCAGCAGCTACAGGCTCGGGCGGGACACTGAAGCTTTCTTT.

This clonotype was seen many times. This sequence joins TRBV12-3 or TRBV12-4 and TRBJ2-7, with a weak D call TRBD1 (5 bases). Trimming removed 1 base at V and 4 bases at J, with 8 bases between. The CDR3 totals 13 residues. The DNA for the CDR3 is TGTGCCAGCAGTTTAGGGACAATATACGAGCAGTACTTC. Its protein product is CASSLGTIYEQYF.